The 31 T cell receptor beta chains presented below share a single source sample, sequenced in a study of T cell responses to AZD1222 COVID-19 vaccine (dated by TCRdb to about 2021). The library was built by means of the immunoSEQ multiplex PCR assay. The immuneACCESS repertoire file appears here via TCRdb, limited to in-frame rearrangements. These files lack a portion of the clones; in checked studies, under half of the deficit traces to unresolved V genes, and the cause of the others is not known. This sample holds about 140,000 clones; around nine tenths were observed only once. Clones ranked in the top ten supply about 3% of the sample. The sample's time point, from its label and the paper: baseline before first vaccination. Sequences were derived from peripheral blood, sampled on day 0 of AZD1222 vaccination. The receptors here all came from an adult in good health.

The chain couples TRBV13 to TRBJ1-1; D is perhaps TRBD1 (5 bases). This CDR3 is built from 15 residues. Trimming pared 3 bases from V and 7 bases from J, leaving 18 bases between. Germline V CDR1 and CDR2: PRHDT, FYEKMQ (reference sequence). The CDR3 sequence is CASSLGGTRAFEAFF. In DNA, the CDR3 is TGTGCCAGCAGCTTGGGGGGAACGAGGGCCTTTGAAGCTTTCTTT. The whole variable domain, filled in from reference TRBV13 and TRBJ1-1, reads AAGVIQSPRHLIKEKRETATLKCYPIPRHDTVYWYQQGPGQDPQFLISFYEKMQSDKGSIPDRFSAQQFSDYHSELNMSSLELGDSALYFCASSLGGTRAFEAFFGQGTRLTVV.

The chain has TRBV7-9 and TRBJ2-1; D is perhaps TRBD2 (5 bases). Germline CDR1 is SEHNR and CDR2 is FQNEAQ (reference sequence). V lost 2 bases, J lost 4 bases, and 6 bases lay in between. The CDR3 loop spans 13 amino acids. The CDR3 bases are TGTGCCAGCAGCTTATCGGGATACAATGAGCAGTTCTTC. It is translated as CASSLSGYNEQFF.

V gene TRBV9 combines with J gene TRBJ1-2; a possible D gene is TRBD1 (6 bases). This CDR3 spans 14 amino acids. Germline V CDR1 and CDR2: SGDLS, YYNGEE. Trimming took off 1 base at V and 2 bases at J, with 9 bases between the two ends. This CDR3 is CASSVQGTNYGYTF. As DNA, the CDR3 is TGTGCCAGCAGCGTACAGGGGACGAACTATGGCTACACCTTC.

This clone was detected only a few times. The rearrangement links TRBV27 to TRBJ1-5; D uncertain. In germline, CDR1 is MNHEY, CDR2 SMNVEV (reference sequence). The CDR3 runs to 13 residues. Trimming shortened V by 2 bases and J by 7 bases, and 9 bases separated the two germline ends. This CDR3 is CASSLQYGQPQHF. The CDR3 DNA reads TGTGCCAGCAGTTTACAATACGGGCAGCCCCAGCATTTT.

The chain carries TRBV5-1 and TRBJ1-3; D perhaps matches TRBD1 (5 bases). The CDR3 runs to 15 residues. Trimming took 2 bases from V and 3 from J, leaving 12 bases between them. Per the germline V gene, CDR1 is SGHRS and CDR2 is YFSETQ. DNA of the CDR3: TGCGCCAGCAGCTTAGGCGACAGAGGTGGAAACACCATATATTTT. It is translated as CASSLGDRGGNTIYF.

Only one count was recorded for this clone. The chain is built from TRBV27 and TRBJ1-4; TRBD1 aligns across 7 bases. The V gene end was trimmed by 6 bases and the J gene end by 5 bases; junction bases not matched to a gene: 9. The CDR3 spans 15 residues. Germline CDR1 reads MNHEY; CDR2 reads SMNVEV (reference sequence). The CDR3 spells CASSGSGTENEKLFF. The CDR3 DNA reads TGTGCCAGCAGCGGTTCCGGGACAGAGAATGAAAAACTGTTTTTT.

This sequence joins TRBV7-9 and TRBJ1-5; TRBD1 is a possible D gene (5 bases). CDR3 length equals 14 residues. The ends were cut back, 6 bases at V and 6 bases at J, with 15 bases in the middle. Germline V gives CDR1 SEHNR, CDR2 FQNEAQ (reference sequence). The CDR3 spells CASRGEGHGQPQHF. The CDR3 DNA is TGTGCCAGCAGGGGGGAAGGGCACGGTCAGCCCCAGCATTTT.

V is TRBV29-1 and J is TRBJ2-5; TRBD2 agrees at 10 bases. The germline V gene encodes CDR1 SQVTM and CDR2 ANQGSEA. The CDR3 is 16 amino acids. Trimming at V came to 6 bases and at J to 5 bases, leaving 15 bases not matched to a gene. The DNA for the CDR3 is TGCAGCGTCTCAGGCGGGGCTAGCGGGAGCGGGGAGACCCAGTACTTC. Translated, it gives CSVSGGASGSGETQYF.

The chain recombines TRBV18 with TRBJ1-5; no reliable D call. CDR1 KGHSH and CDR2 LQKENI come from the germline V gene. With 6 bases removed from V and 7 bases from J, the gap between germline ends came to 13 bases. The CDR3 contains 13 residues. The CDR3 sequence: CASSPSTGQPQHF. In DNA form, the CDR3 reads TGTGCCAGCTCCCCATCCACGGGGCAGCCCCAGCATTTT.

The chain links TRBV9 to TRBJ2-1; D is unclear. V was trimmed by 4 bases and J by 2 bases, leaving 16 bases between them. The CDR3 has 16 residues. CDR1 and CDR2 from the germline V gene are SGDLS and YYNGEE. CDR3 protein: CASSPSGANPYNEQFF. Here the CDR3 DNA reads TGTGCCAGCAGCCCCTCAGGAGCTAACCCCTACAATGAGCAGTTCTTC.

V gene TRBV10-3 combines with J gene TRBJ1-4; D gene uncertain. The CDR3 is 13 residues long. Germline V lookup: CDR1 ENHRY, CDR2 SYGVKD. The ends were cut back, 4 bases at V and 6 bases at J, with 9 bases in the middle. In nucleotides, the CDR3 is TGTGCCATCAGTGTTCGCGCGGATGAAAAACTGTTTTTT. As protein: CAISVRADEKLFF.

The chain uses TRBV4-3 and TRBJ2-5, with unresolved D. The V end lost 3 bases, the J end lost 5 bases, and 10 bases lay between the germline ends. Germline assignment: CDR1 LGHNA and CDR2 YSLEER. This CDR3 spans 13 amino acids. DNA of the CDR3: TGCGCCAGCAGCCAGACCGGGTCGGAGACCCAGTACTTC. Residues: CASSQTGSETQYF.

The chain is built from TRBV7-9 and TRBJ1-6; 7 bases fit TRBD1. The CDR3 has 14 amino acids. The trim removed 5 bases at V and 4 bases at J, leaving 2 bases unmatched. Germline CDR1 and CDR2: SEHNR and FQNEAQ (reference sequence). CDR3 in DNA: TGTGCCAGCAGCCGACAGGGATATAATTCACCCCTCCACTTT. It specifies CASSRQGYNSPLHF.

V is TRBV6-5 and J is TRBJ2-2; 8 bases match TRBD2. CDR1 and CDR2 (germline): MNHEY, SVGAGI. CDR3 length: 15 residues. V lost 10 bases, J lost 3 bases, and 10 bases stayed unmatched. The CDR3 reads CATHPRGADTGELFF. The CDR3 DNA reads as TGTGCCACCCACCCGCGGGGGGCCGACACCGGGGAGCTGTTTTTT.

CDR3 bases: TGTGCCAGCAGCCACGAGGAATATGGCTACACCTTC. Protein product: CASSHEEYGYTF. The chain links TRBV3-1 (or the pseudogene TRBV3-2) to TRBJ1-2, with D unclear. This CDR3 spans 12 amino acids. Germline assignment: CDR1 LGHDT and CDR2 YNNKEL (reference sequence). Trimming stripped 3 bases from V and 5 bases from J, with 7 bases between.

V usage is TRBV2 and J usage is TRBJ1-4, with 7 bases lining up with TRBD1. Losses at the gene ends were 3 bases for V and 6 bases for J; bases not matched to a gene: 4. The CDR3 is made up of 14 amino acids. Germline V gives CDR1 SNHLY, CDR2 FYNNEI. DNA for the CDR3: TGTGCCAGCAGTGAGCAGGGGGGCGATGAAAAACTGTTTTTT. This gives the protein CASSEQGGDEKLFF.

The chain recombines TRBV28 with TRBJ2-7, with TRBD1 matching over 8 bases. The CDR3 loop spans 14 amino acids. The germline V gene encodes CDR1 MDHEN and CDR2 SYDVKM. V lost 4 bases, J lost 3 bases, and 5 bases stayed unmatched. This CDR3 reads CASSSRTGHYEQYF. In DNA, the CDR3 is TGTGCCAGCAGTTCAAGGACAGGGCACTACGAGCAGTACTTC.

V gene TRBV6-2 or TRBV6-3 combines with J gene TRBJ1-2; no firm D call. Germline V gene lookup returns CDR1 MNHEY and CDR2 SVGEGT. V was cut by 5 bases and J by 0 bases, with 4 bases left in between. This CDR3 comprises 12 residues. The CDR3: CASSGSNYGYTF. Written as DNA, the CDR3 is TGTGCCAGCAGTGGGTCTAACTATGGCTACACCTTC.

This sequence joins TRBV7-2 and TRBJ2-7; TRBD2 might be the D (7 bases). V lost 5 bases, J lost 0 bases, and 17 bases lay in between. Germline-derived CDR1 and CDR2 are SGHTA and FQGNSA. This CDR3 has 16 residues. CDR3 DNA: TGTGCCAGCAGCCCAAGTGGCGGGGGCAACTCCTACGAGCAGTACTTC. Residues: CASSPSGGGNSYEQYF.

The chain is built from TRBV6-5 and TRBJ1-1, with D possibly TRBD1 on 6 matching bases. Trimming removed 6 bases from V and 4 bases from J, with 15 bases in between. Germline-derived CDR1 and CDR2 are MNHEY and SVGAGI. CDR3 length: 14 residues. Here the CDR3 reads CASSQGGVGTEAFF. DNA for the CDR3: TGTGCCAGCAGCCAAGGGGGGGTTGGCACTGAAGCTTTCTTT.

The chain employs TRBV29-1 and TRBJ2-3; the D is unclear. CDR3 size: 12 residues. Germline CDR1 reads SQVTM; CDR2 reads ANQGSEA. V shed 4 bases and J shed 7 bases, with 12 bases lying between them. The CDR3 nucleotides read TGCAGCGTTGTGGAAGGCCCACATACGCAGTATTTT. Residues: CSVVEGPHTQYF.

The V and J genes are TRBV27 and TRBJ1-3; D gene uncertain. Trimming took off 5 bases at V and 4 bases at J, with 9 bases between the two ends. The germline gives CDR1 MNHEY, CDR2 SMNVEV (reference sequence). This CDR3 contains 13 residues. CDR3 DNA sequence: TGTGCCAGCAGTCACCAGTACGGAAACACCATATATTTT. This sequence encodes CASSHQYGNTIYF.

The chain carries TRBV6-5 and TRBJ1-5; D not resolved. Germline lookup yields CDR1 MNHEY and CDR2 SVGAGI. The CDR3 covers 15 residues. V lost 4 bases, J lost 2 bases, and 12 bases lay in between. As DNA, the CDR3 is TGTGCCAGCAGTTTAATTAGCGGCGGCAATCAGCCCCAGCATTTT. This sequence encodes CASSLISGGNQPQHF.

The CDR3 loop is CASRPSGKETQYF. Written as DNA, the CDR3 is TGTGCCAGCAGGCCTAGCGGGAAGGAGACCCAGTACTTC. The chain uses TRBV6-2 or TRBV6-3 and TRBJ2-5; 9 nucleotides agree with TRBD2. The CDR3 extends over 13 amino acids. Looked up from germline, CDR1 is MNHEY and CDR2 is SVGEGT. The J segment lost 5 bases and the V segment lost 6 bases, leaving 4 bases of the junction unmatched.

The CDR3 sequence is CASSASLGGTDTQYF. CDR3 bases: TGTGCCAGCAGTGCTAGTCTTGGGGGCACAGATACGCAGTATTTT. V and J are TRBV9 and TRBJ2-3; the D is unclear. This CDR3 spans 15 amino acids. Germline CDR1 is SGDLS and CDR2 is YYNGEE. Trimming took 5 bases from V and 1 from J, leaving 14 bases between them. The whole variable domain, filled in from reference TRBV9 and TRBJ2-3, reads DSGVTQTPKHLITATGQRVTLRCSPRSGDLSVYWYQQSLDQGLQFLIQYYNGEERAKGNILERFSAQQFPDLHSELNLSSLELGDSALYFCASSASLGGTDTQYFGPGTRLTVL.

In nucleotides, the CDR3 is TGTGCCAGCAGCCAAGTCTCCGGGAGCTCCTACGAGCAGTACTTC. Amino acid sequence: CASSQVSGSSYEQYF. V gene TRBV4-2 combines with J gene TRBJ2-7; D might be TRBD2 (6 bases). The V end was cut by 1 base, the J end by 0 bases, with 10 bases between. In germline, CDR1 is LGHNA, CDR2 YNFKEQ. The CDR3 runs to 15 residues.

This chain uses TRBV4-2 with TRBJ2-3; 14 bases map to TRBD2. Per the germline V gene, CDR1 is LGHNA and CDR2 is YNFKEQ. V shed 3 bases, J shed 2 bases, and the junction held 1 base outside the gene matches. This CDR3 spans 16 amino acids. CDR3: CASSQGLAGVTDTQYF. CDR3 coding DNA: TGTGCCAGCAGCCAGGGACTAGCGGGAGTCACAGATACGCAGTATTTT.

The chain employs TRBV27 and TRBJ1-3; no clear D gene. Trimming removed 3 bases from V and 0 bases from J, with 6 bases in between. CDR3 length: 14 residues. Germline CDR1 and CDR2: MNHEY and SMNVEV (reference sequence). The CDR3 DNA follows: TGTGCCAGCAGTTTGGGCCGCTCTGGAAACACCATATATTTT. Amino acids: CASSLGRSGNTIYF.

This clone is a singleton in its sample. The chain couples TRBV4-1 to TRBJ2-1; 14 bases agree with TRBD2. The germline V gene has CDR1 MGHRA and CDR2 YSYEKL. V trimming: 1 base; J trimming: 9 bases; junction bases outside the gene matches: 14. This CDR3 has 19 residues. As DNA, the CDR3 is TGCGCCAGCAGCCAAGCCGGGACTAGCGGGAGTTTAAGTGGGGGTGAGCAGTTCTTC. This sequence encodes CASSQAGTSGSLSGGEQFF.

The CDR3 protein is CAMGTSIAGELFF. CDR3 bases: TGTGCCATGGGGACTAGCATCGCCGGGGAGCTGTTTTTT. J is TRBJ2-2 and V is TRBV13; TRBD2 matches at 9 bases. The length of the CDR3 is 13 residues. With 10 bases clipped from V and 6 bases from J, the junction kept 6 bases outside the gene matches. Per germline, CDR1 PRHDT and CDR2 FYEKMQ (reference sequence).

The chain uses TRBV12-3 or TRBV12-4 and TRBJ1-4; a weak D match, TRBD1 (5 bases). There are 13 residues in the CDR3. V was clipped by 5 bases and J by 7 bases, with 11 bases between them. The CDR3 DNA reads TGTGCCAGCAGTAGGGGCGCCGGTGAAAAACTGTTTTTT. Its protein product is CASSRGAGEKLFF.